The following is a TCR beta chain sequence with its context. The data belong to a study of shared clonotypes between healthy human individuals. From germline, CDR1 is LNHDA and CDR2 SQIVND (reference sequence). The CDR3 runs 15 residues. V shed 0 bases and J shed 6 bases, with 12 bases lying between them. Investigators spread the genomic DNA of each subset evenly over several immunoSEQ plates. When replicate PCRs were run on sorted subsets, they used 200 to 250 ng DNA, about 30,000 T cell genomes. Original methodology: ImmunoSEQ gave junction-only sequences without quality scores, so filtering differed. The data were produced by immunoSEQ multiplex PCR, yet TCRdb's version contains in-frame clones alone and is incomplete. D and trimming were read from the DNA, whereas the V and J calls and clone size are those reported in that table. The data hold millions of clones, with 90% to 95% observed a single time.

Terminally differentiated effector memory CD45RA+ cells were left out of the naive CD8 fraction, which was CD45RO-negative and positively selected for CCR7. The sample comprised naive CD8+ T cells from PBMCs. The genes are TRBV19 and TRBJ1-5; no firm D call. The sequence came from a man between 18 and 35 years old in good health. Some clones in this sample may be carry-over from other donors' samples. DNA of the CDR3: TGTGCCAGTAGTATAGATAGGTGGCTCGGTCAGCCCCAGCATTTT. Amino acids: CASSIDRWLGQPQHF.